Following are 18 T cell receptor beta chains from one sample sequenced in a study of regulatory T cells in long-lasting Graves disease. Noted time point: newly diagnosed GD, antithyroid drugs for less than 3 months. RNA extracted from PBMCs served as the sequencing template. CDR3 regions were amplified by Arm-PCR using iRepertoire HTBI primers to build TCR beta libraries. TCRdb used MiXCR to reprocess the multiplex PCR reads, holding one entry per CDR3 protein. The sample contains some 560,000 distinct CDR3 sequences, approximately 16% of which appear only once. The sample was also linked to a second study, of T cells in Graves' hyperthyroidism and ophthalmopathy.

The specimen comprised peripheral blood mononuclear cells (PBMCs), sampled at new diagnosis, from a patient treated with antithyroid drugs. These receptors all come from a woman aged 40-60 years with Graves disease.

The chain links TRBV28 to TRBJ2-3, with a weak D call TRBD2 (5 bases). The length of the CDR3 is 13 residues. Germline values: CDR1 MDHEN, CDR2 SYDVKM. Trimming shortened V by 8 bases and J by 5 bases, and 14 bases separated the two germline ends. This chain's CDR3 is CASQSHGVDTQYF. The CDR3 region has the DNA TGTGCCAGCCAGTCGCACGGGGTAGATACGCAGTATTTT.

This clonotype was observed many times. The chain joins TRBV2 to TRBJ1-1; the D is unclear. There are 12 residues in the CDR3. Between the trimmed V and J ends, which lost 7 bases and 1 base, there was a span of 7 bases. Germline V lookup: CDR1 SNHLY, CDR2 FYNNEI. The CDR3 region is CASKSQNTEAFF. The DNA for the CDR3 is TGTGCCAGCAAATCCCAGAACACTGAAGCTTTCTTT.

In regard to this clonotype: Being one base from a much bigger clone, this may be a read error. The J gene is TRBJ2-5, the V gene TRBV20-1; D is unresolved. Germline V lookup: CDR1 DFQATT, CDR2 SNEGSKA (reference sequence). The CDR3 length is 10 residues. The CDR3 spells CGAIEETQYF. CDR3 DNA: TGCGGTGCTATAGAAGAGACCCAGTACTTC.

This clonotype has ten or more counts. CDR3 loop: CASSRGRQNTEAFF. CDR3 DNA sequence: TGTGCCAGCAGCCGGGGACGGCAGAACACTGAAGCTTTCTTT. This chain connects TRBV7-3 to TRBJ1-1; TRBD1 might be the D (5 bases). In germline, CDR1 is SGHTA, CDR2 FQGTGA. Trimming took off 5 bases at V and 1 base at J, with 11 bases between the two ends. This CDR3 is 14 amino acids long.

The chain joins TRBV7-9 to TRBJ1-1, with TRBD1 matching 7 bases. V gave up 1 base and J gave up 6 bases; unmatched junction bases: 5. This CDR3 comprises 14 residues. CDR1 is SEHNR, CDR2 FQNEAQ, per germline (reference sequence). CDR3 coding DNA: TGTGCCAGCAGCTTAGACAGGGGTTTATCTGAAGCTTTCTTT. This sequence encodes CASSLDRGLSEAFF.

The sample holds many counts of this clonotype. V usage is TRBV7-8 and J usage is TRBJ2-1; no reliable D call. CDR3 length: 13 residues. The germline V gene encodes CDR1 SGHVS and CDR2 FQNEAQ. The V and J ends lost 0 bases and 6 bases respectively, with 6 bases between them. This CDR3 is CASSLAYGNEQFF. In nucleotides, the CDR3 is TGTGCCAGCAGCTTAGCTTACGGCAATGAGCAGTTCTTC.

This clonotype was picked up many times. The chain is built from TRBV12-3 or TRBV12-4 and TRBJ1-1; no firm D call. Trimming stripped 11 bases from V and 5 bases from J, with 15 bases between. This CDR3 is 12 amino acids long. The CDR3 DNA reads as TGTGCCGCCGGGGAGCGGAAGACTGAAGCTTTCTTT. Translated: CAAGERKTEAFF.

The chain uses TRBV6-5 and TRBJ1-4, with D uncertain. The V end was cut by 0 bases, the J end by 0 bases, with 8 bases between. In germline, CDR1 is MNHEY, CDR2 SVGAGI. This CDR3 region has 16 residues. CDR3 loop: CASSYSARTTNEKLFF. For the CDR3, the DNA is TGTGCCAGCAGTTACTCAGCCAGAACAACTAATGAAAAACTGTTTTTT.

This clonotype appeared many times. The gene calls are TRBV9 and TRBJ1-1; D unresolved. The V end lost 0 bases, the J end lost 2 bases, and 5 bases lay between the germline ends. The CDR3 runs 13 residues. Germline assignment: CDR1 SGDLS and CDR2 YYNGEE. The CDR3: CASSVGSNTEAFF. The CDR3 nucleotides read TGTGCCAGCAGCGTAGGCAGCAACACTGAAGCTTTCTTT.

This clonotype has just a few counts. The genes are TRBV10-2 and TRBJ1-2, with TRBD1 as a possible D gene (6 bases). Germline assignment: CDR1 WSHSY and CDR2 SAAADI. The V gene lost 0 bases and the J gene lost 6 bases, with 11 bases spanning the gap. The CDR3 is made up of 14 amino acids. In DNA, the CDR3 is TGCGCCAGCAGTGAGTCGAACAGGGTTAATGGCTACACCTTC. Its protein is CASSESNRVNGYTF.

This clonotype showed up just a few times. V is TRBV11-2 and J is TRBJ2-7, with TRBD2 as a possible D gene (6 bases). The CDR3 runs to 14 residues. In germline, CDR1 is SGHAT, CDR2 FQNNGV. The V and J ends lost 8 bases and 1 base respectively, with 15 bases between them. CDR3 sequence (DNA): TGTGCCAGCCGCCCGGGGGAATGGTCCTACGAGCAGTACTTC. This encodes CASRPGEWSYEQYF.

A single count supports this clonotype. One base away lies a much larger clone, so this may be a sequencing read error. The chain couples TRBV30 to TRBJ2-1; D is ambiguous. Deletions cut 3 bases from V and 5 bases from J, with 14 bases between. The germline V gene encodes CDR1 GTSNPN and CDR2 SVGIG (reference sequence). CDR3 length equals 14 residues. The CDR3 region has the DNA TGTGCCTGGAGCGGACGGCCCGCCCACAATGAGCAGTTCTTC. It encodes CAWSGRPAHNEQFF.

This clonotype was observed many times. This chain joins TRBV12-3 or TRBV12-4 and TRBJ2-7; 8 positions match TRBD1. The CDR3 is made up of 12 amino acids. V lost 8 bases to trimming and J lost 4 bases; unmatched junction nucleotides: 4. CDR3 in DNA: TGTGCCAGCGGGACAGGCGAATACGAGCAGTACTTC. Translation: CASGTGEYEQYF.

This clonotype was detected a few times. This chain connects TRBV7-9 to TRBJ1-2; a possible D gene is TRBD1 (6 bases). Germline V CDR1 and CDR2: SEHNR, FQNEAQ (reference sequence). V lost 4 bases and J 2 bases, leaving 17 bases between the germline ends. The CDR3 has 16 amino acids. The CDR3 loop reads CASSYQRQAQNYGYTF. CDR3 DNA: TGTGCCAGCAGCTACCAAAGACAGGCTCAAAACTATGGCTACACCTTC.

This clonotype was recorded once. The CDR3 DNA follows: TGTGCCAGCAGCTTCCTCACCGGGACGGCGAACACCGGGGAGCTGTTTTTT. Encoded protein: CASSFLTGTANTGELFF. The J gene is TRBJ2-2, the V gene TRBV7-6; D is possibly TRBD1 or TRBD2 (5 bases each). The V end was cut by 3 bases, the J end by 0 bases, with 14 bases between. There are 17 residues in the CDR3. CDR1 and CDR2 from the germline V gene are SGHVS and FNYEAQ.

This rearrangement joins TRBV19 to TRBJ2-2, with a possible D match to TRBD2 (6 bases). The CDR3 consists of 14 residues. Germline lookup yields CDR1 LNHDA and CDR2 SQIVND (reference sequence). V was cut by 7 bases and J by 0 bases, with 9 bases left in between. CDR3 bases: TGTGCCAGTAAGGGACTGACGAACACCGGGGAGCTGTTTTTT. Its protein product is CASKGLTNTGELFF.

This clonotype was counted a single time. Just one base apart from a much larger clone, this may be a read error. This chain uses TRBV7-8 with TRBJ2-1, with D perhaps given as TRBD1 or TRBD2 (5 bases each). The germline V and J ends were trimmed by 5 bases and 13 bases, with 18 bases remaining between them. Germline loops: CDR1 SGHVS, CDR2 FQNEAQ. The CDR3 length is 13 residues. In nucleotides, the CDR3 is TGTGCCAGCAGCCCCCAGGGAACGGGGACCCAGTTCTTC. Its translation: CASSPQGTGTQFF.

This clonotype was seen at least ten times. The rearrangement links TRBV12-3 or TRBV12-4 to TRBJ2-1; D might be TRBD2 (5 bases). CDR3 length: 16 residues. V lost 3 bases to trimming and J lost 0 bases, with 12 bases between them. DNA for the CDR3: TGTGCCAGCAGTTTCGGGGTCTCGAGCTCCTACAATGAGCAGTTCTTC. Residues: CASSFGVSSSYNEQFF.